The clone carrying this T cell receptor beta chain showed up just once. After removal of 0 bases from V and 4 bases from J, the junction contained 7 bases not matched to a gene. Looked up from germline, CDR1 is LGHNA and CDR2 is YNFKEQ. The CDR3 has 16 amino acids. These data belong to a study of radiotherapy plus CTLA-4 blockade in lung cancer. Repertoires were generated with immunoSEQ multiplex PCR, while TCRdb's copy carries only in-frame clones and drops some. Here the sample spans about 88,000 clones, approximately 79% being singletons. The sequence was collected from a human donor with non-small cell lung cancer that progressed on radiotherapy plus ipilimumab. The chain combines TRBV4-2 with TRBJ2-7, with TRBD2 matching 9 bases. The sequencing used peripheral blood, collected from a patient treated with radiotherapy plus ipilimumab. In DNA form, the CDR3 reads TGTGCCAGCAGCCAAGAGGGAGCGGGGGGCCTGTACGAGCAGTACTTC. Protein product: CASSQEGAGGLYEQYF.